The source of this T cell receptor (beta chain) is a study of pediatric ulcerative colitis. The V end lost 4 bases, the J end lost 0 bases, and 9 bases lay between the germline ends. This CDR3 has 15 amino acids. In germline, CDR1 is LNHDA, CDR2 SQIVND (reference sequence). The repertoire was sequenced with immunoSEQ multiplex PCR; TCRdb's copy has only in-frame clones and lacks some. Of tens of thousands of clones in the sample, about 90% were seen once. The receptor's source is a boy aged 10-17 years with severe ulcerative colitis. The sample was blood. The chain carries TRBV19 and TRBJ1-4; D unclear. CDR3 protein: CASSRGTPTNEKLFF. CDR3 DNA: TGTGCCAGTAGTAGGGGTACTCCAACTAATGAAAAACTGTTTTTT.